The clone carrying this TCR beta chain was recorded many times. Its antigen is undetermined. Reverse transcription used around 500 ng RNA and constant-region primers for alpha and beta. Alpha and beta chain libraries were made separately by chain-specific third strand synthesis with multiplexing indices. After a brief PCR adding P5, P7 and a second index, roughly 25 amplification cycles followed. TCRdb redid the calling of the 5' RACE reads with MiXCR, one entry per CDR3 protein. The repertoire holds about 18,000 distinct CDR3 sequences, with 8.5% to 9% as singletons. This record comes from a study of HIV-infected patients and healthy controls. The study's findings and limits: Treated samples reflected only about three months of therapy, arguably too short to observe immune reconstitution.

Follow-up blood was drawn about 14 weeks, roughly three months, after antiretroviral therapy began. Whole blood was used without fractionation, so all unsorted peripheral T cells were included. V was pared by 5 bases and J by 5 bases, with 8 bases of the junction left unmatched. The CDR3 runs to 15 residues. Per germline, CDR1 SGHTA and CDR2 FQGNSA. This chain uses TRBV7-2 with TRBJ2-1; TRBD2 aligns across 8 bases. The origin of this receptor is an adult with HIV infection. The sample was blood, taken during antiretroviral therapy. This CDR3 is CASSLRAGGNNEQFF. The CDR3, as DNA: TGTGCCAGCAGCCTCCGGGCGGGAGGCAACAATGAGCAGTTCTTC.